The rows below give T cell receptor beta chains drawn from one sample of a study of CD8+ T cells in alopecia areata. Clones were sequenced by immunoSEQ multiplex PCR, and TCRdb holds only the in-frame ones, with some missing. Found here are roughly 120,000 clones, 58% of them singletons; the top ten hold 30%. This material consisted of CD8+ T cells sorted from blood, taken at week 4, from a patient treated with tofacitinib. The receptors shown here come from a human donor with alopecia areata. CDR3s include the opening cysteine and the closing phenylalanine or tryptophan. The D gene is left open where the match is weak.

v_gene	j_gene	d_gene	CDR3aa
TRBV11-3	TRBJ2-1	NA	CASSLAYDEQFF
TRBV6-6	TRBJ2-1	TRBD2	CASSFLAGGRYNEQFF
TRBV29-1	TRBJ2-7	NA	CSLRTDSYEQYF
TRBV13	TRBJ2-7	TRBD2	CASRGYSGKGYEQYF
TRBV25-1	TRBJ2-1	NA	CASSQTDWGNEQFF
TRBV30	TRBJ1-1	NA	CAWSVLEDTEAFF
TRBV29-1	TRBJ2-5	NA	CSVDGETQYF
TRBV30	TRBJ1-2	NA	CAWRTGSGYGYTF
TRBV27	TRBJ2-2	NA	CASSLLNTGELFF
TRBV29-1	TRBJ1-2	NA	CSAGDRSNYGYTF
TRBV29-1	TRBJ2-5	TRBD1	CSVEYSDRVYQETQYF
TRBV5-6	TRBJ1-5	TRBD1	CASRIQGDSNQPQHF
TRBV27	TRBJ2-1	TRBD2	CASLISGGAKFNEQFF
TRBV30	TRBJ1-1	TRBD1	CACRQGNTEAFF
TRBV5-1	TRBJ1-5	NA	CASSLAGQTNQPQHF
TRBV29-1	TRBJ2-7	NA	CSVKQGSSYEQYF
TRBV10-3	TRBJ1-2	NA	CASSLSPAGSRDGYGYTF
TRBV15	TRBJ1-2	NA	CATSTRHTDGYTF
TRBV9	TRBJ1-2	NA	CASSGAANYGYTF
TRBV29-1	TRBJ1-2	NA	CSVEGSGGLPGYTF
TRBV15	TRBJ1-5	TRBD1	CATSRDGGQVVDQPQHF
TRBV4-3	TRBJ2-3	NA	CASSQARNSPDTQYF
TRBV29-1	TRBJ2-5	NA	CSVELELLETQYF
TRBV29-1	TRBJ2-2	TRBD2	CSVTSGNTGELFF
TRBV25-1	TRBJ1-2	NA	CASSETDYGYGYTF
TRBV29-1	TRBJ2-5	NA	CSVSPLEETQYF
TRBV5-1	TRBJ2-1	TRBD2	CASSLAAGGPYNEQFF
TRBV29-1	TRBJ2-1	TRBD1	CSVPSPGTEDNEQFF
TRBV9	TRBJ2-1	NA	CASSVGGEQFF
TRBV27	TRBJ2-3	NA	CASSLEASGRRDTQYF
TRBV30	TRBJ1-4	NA	CAWSRREPNEKLFF
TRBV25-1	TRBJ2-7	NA	CASSDLTISYEQYF
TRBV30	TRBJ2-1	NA	CAWSQQSSYNEQFF
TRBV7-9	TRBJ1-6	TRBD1	CASRSDREPLHF
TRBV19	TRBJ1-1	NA	CASSMAKNTEAFF
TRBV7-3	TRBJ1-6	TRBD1	CASSLGGQGDSPLHF
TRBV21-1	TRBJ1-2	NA	CASSNRGTATNYGYTF
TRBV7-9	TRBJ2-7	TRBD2	CASSSIVGGSYEQYF
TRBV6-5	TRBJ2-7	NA	CASTGPLSSYEQYF
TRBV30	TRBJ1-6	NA	CAWRSNSPLHF
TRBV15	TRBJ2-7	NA	CATSPRGALSYEQYF
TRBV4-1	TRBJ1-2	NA	CASSQDPGSYVYGYTF
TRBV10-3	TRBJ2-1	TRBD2	CAISESITSGDNEQFF
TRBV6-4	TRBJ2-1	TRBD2	CASSELAGGNNEQFF
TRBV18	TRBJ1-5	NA	CASSPLDGDQPQHF
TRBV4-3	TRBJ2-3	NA	CASSQDRLNDPDTQYF
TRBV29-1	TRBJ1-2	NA	CSVEDRRQAYHGYTF